These 20 T cell receptor beta chains share one sample of origin, sequenced in a study of PD-1 blockade in classical Hodgkin lymphoma. Only in-frame clones appear in the TCRdb table, and some are missing; sequencing was by immunoSEQ multiplex PCR. The sample includes tens of thousands of clones, about 93% of them seen just once. Each patient experienced a relapse that followed autologous stem cell transplantation, and brentuximab vedotin exposure varied. Sequenced material: peripheral blood mononuclear cells (PBMCs), taken at baseline. Every receptor here comes from a human donor with classical Hodgkin lymphoma.

V usage is TRBV5-4 and J usage is TRBJ2-1; 12 bases align to TRBD1. This CDR3 is 15 amino acids long. From germline, CDR1 is SGHNT and CDR2 YYREEE (reference sequence). The J segment lost 7 bases and the V segment lost 0 bases, leaving 2 bases of the junction unmatched. In DNA form, the CDR3 reads TGTGCCAGCAGCTTGGGGGGACAGGGGGCGAATGAGCAGTTCTTC. Protein sequence: CASSLGGQGANEQFF.

The chain combines TRBV27 with TRBJ2-2, with D possibly matching TRBD2 (5 bases). The CDR3 spans 12 residues. The germline V and J ends were trimmed by 7 bases and 3 bases, with 6 bases remaining between them. Germline V lookup: CDR1 MNHEY, CDR2 SMNVEV (reference sequence). CDR3 sequence (DNA): TGTGCCAGCACCGGGGACACCGGGGAGCTGTTTTTT. It codes for CASTGDTGELFF.

In this sample, this clone turned up once. The chain couples TRBV6-5 to TRBJ1-6; no reliable D call. The CDR3 has 12 residues. Trimming shortened V by 6 bases and J by 5 bases, and 5 bases separated the two germline ends. Germline CDR1 MNHEY, CDR2 SVGAGI. The CDR3 nucleotides read TGTGCCAGCAGCCTCAATAATTCACCCCTCCACTTT. Its translation: CASSLNNSPLHF.

V usage is TRBV4-3 and J usage is TRBJ2-5; D perhaps matches TRBD1 (6 bases). The CDR3 is made up of 16 amino acids. CDR1 is LGHNA and CDR2 is YSLEER in the germline V gene. V was pared by 5 bases and J by 5 bases, with 21 bases between. CDR3 sequence reads: CASSLTGWGGGETQYF. The DNA of the CDR3 is TGCGCCAGCAGCTTGACAGGTTGGGGCGGTGGGGAGACCCAGTACTTC.

The CDR3 region is CASSIDRVNGYTF. CDR3 DNA sequence: TGTGCCAGTAGTATAGACCGGGTGAATGGCTACACCTTC. V and J are TRBV19 and TRBJ1-2; no clear D. The CDR3 is 13 amino acids. Trimming removed 0 bases from V and 6 bases from J, with 8 bases in between. The germline V gene encodes CDR1 LNHDA and CDR2 SQIVND (reference sequence).

This chain connects TRBV21-1 to TRBJ1-6; the listed D gene, TRBD1, was not tested against the DNA. TRBV21-1 is a pseudogene. The CDR3 is 19 residues long. This chain's CDR3 is CATHPRPRSQSSYNSPLHF. CDR3 nucleotide sequence: TGTGCCACCCACCCTCGCCCCAGGTCCCAAAGCTCCTATAATTCACCCCTCCACTTT.

In its sample, this clone was seen once. The V call is TRBV5-1, the J call TRBJ1-5; 8 bases map to TRBD1. This CDR3 contains 15 residues. Germline V lookup: CDR1 SGHRS, CDR2 YFSETQ. The ends lost 4 bases at V and 6 bases at J; junction bases unmatched: 9. CDR3 amino acids: CASSRTGTIGQPQHF. For the CDR3, the DNA is TGCGCCAGCAGCCGGACAGGGACCATAGGTCAGCCCCAGCATTTT.

This clone is a singleton in its sample. The J gene is TRBJ2-3, the V gene TRBV28; the D gene is possibly TRBD2 (5 bases). V dropped 1 base and J dropped 3 bases, with 14 bases sitting between them. CDR3 length: 16 amino acids. Germline V gene sequence: CDR1 MDHEN, CDR2 SYDVKM. The CDR3 DNA reads TGTGCCAGCAGTTTATTGGCAGAACGAGGGACAGATACGCAGTATTTT. This sequence encodes CASSLLAERGTDTQYF.

The chain employs TRBV28 and TRBJ1-2; D gene ambiguous. Germline CDR1 is MDHEN and CDR2 is SYDVKM. This CDR3 is 14 amino acids long. V lost 3 bases and J lost 4, with 12 bases in between. The DNA for the CDR3 is TGTGCCAGCAGTTTTGTCGAGACGCGCTATGGCTACACCTTC. Protein: CASSFVETRYGYTF.

The chain combines TRBV5-6 with TRBJ1-1; TRBD1 might be the D (6 bases). The CDR3 loop spans 15 amino acids. Germline V gene sequence: CDR1 SGHDT, CDR2 YYEEEE. Trimming left V 0 bases short and J 1 base short, with 10 bases between. The CDR3 reads CASSLEQGANTEAFF. The CDR3 bases are TGTGCCAGCAGCTTGGAACAGGGTGCGAACACTGAAGCTTTCTTT.

The chain employs TRBV18 and TRBJ1-2; 9 bases align to TRBD1. The J segment lost 0 bases and the V segment lost 3 bases, leaving 2 bases of the junction unmatched. Per the germline V gene, CDR1 is KGHSH and CDR2 is LQKENI. This CDR3 comprises 15 residues. CDR3 in amino acids: CASSPGQGANYGYTF. CDR3 sequence (DNA): TGTGCCAGCTCACCGGGACAGGGAGCTAACTATGGCTACACCTTC. Together with reference TRBV18 and TRBJ1-2, the CDR3 gives the full variable domain: NAGVMQNPRHLVRRRGQEARLRCSPMKGHSHVYWYRQLPEEGLKFMVYLQKENIIDESGMPKERFSAEFPKEGPSILRIQQVVRGDSAAYFCASSPGQGANYGYTFGSGTRLTVV.

The chain uses TRBV14 and TRBJ1-4, with a tentative D call TRBD1 (6 bases). CDR1 is SGHDN and CDR2 is FVKESK in the germline V gene. The V end lost 5 bases, the J end lost 8 bases, and 21 bases lay between the germline ends. The CDR3 covers 16 residues. This CDR3 is CASSRFRDTVGEKLFF. The CDR3 coding sequence is TGTGCCAGCAGCAGATTCAGGGACACGGTTGGGGAAAAACTGTTTTTT.

This rearrangement joins TRBV11-2 to TRBJ1-1; TRBD1 matches at 7 bases. CDR3 size: 13 residues. Germline V CDR1 and CDR2: SGHAT, FQNNGV. Losses at the gene ends were 6 bases for V and 1 base for J; bases not matched to a gene: 2. In DNA, the CDR3 is TGTGCCAGCAGTCCAGGGGGGAACACTGAAGCTTTCTTT. Translated: CASSPGGNTEAFF.

The V gene is TRBV6-1, the J gene TRBJ2-3, with D possibly being TRBD1 (5 bases). V was shortened by 5 bases and J by 1 base, with 10 bases between the two germline ends. CDR3 length: 14 residues. The germline CDR1 and CDR2 sequences are MNHNS and SASEGT. The CDR3 sequence is CASSPRTRTDTQYF. The CDR3 DNA follows: TGTGCCAGCAGTCCCCGGACACGCACAGATACGCAGTATTTT.

This chain uses TRBV29-1 with TRBJ2-1, with D possibly being TRBD1 or TRBD2 (5 bases each). Trimming cost V 4 bases and J 3 bases, with 28 bases left between them. CDR3 length: 19 residues. Germline CDR1 and CDR2: SQVTM and ANQGSEA. CDR3 amino acids: CSVALGNTRGAGNYNEQFF. The DNA for the CDR3 is TGCAGCGTTGCTCTGGGGAACACGAGGGGAGCAGGGAACTACAATGAGCAGTTCTTC.

The chain uses TRBV21-1 and TRBJ2-5; the D segment call TRBD2 is taken from the table without a DNA check. TRBV21-1 is termed a pseudogene. CDR3 size: 15 residues. CDR3: CASSTRLAGGETQYF. CDR3 bases: TGTGCCAGCAGCACGCGGCTAGCGGGGGGGGAGACCCAGTACTTC.

The CDR3 sequence is CASSPYPGLSSYEQYF. The CDR3 region has the DNA TGTGCCAGCAGCCCGTATCCGGGACTCTCATCCTACGAGCAGTACTTC. The chain joins TRBV7-9 to TRBJ2-7; D perhaps matches TRBD2 (6 bases). V lost 5 bases to trimming and J lost 1 base, with 18 bases between them. Germline assignment: CDR1 SEHNR and CDR2 FQNEAQ (reference sequence). This CDR3 has 16 residues.

This chain uses TRBV4-2 with TRBJ2-1, with TRBD2 as a possible D gene (6 bases). V lost 0 bases and J 0 bases, leaving 9 bases between the germline ends. The CDR3 spans 16 residues. CDR1 and CDR2 from the germline V gene are LGHNA and YNFKEQ. The chain's CDR3 is CASSQEGGASYNEQFF. CDR3 nucleotides: TGTGCCAGCAGCCAAGAAGGCGGGGCCTCCTACAATGAGCAGTTCTTC.

V is TRBV11-2 and J is TRBJ2-1; 7 bases agree with TRBD2. J was trimmed by 9 bases and V by 3 bases; bases with no gene match: 11. Germline assignment: CDR1 SGHAT and CDR2 FQNNGV. This CDR3 has 15 amino acids. CDR3 protein: CASSLPNRGDGEQFF. The CDR3 DNA follows: TGTGCCAGCAGCTTGCCTAACCGGGGGGATGGTGAGCAGTTCTTC.

V gene TRBV7-3 combines with J gene TRBJ2-1; the match to TRBD2 covers 7 bases. The CDR3 has 14 amino acids. J gave up 8 bases and V 5 bases, and 9 bases lay outside the gene matches. The germline V gene encodes CDR1 SGHTA and CDR2 FQGTGA. The CDR3 spells CASSPWPGRDEQFF. CDR3 bases: TGTGCCAGCAGCCCATGGCCGGGGAGGGATGAGCAGTTCTTC.